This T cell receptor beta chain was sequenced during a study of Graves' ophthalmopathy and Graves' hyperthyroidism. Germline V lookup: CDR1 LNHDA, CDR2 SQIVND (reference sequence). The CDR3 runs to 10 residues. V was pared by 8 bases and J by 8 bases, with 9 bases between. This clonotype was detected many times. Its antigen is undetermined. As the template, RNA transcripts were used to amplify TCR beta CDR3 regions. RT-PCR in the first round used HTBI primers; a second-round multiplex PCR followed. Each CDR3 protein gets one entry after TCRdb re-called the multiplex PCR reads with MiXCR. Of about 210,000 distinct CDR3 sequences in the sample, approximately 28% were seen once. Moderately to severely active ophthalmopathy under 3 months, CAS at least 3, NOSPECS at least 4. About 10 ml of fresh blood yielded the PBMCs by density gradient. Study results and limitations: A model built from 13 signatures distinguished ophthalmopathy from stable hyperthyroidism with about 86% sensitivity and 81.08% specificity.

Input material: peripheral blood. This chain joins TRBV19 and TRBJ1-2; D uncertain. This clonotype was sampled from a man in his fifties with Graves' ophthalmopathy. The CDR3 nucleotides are TGTGCCAGTGGAGACGTCGGCTACACCTTC. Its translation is CASGDVGYTF. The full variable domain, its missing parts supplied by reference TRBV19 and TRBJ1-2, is DGGITQSPKYLFRKEGQNVTLSCEQNLNHDAMYWYRQDPGQGLRLIYYSQIVNDFQKGDIAEGYSVSREKKESFPLTVTSAQKNPTAFYLCASGDVGYTFGSGTRLTVV.